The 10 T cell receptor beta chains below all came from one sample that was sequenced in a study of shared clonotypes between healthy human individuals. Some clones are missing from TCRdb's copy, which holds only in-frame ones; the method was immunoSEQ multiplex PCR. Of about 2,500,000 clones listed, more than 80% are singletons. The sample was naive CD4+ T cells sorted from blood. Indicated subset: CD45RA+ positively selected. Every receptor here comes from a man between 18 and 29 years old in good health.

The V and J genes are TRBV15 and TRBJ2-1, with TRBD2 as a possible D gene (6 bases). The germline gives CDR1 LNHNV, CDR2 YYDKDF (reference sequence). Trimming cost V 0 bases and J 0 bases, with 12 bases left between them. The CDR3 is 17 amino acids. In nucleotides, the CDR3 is TGTGCCACCAGCAGAGATCGTAGCGGAGGCTCCTACAATGAGCAGTTCTTC. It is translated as CATSRDRSGGSYNEQFF. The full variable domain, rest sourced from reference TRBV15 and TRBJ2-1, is DAMVIQNPRYQVTQFGKPVTLSCSQTLNHNVMYWYQQKSSQAPKLLFHYYDKDFNNEADTPDNFQSRRPNTSFCFLDIRSPGLGDTAMYLCATSRDRSGGSYNEQFFGPGTRLTVL.

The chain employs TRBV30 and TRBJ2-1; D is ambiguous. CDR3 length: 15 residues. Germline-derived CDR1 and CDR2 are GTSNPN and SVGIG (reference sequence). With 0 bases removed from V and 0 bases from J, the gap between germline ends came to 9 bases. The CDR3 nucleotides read TGTGCCTGGAGTGTCTCTCCAAGCTCCTACAATGAGCAGTTCTTC. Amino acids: CAWSVSPSSYNEQFF.

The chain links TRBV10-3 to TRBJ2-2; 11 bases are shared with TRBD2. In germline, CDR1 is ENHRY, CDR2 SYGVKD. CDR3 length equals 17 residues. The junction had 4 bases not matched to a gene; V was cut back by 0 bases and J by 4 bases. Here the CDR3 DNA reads TGTGCCATCAGTGAGTCGTTAGCGGGGGGGAGCACCGGGGAGCTGTTTTTT. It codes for CAISESLAGGSTGELFF.

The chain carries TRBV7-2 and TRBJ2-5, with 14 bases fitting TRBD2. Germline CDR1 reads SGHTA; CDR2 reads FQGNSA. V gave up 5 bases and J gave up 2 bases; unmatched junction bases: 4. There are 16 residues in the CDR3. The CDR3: CASSRTSGGPQETQYF. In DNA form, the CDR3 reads TGTGCCAGCAGCAGGACTAGCGGGGGGCCTCAAGAGACCCAGTACTTC. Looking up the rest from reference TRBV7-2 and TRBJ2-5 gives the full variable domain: GAGVSQSPSNKVTEKGKDVELRCDPISGHTALYWYRQSLGQGLEFLIYFQGNSAPDKSGLPSDRFSAERTGGSVSTLTIQRTQQEDSAVYLCASSRTSGGPQETQYFGPGTRLLVL.

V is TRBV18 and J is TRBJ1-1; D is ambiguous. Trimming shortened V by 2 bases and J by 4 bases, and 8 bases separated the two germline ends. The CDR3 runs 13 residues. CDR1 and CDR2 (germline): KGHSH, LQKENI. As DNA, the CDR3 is TGTGCCAGCTCACCAAAATCCGGCACTGAAGCTTTCTTT. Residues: CASSPKSGTEAFF.

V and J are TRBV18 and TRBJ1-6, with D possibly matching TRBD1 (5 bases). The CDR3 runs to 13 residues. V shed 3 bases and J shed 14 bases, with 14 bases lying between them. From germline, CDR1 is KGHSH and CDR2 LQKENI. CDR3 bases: TGTGCCAGCTCACCCGCGGACATTGGCTCCCTCCACTTT. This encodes CASSPADIGSLHF.

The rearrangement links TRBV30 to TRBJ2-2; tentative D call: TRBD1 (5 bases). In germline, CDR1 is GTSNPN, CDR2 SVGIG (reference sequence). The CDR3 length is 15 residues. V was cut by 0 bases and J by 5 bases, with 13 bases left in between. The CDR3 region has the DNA TGTGCCTGGAGTGTGTCTGACAGTCGAACCGGGGAGCTGTTTTTT. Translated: CAWSVSDSRTGELFF.

CDR3 DNA sequence: TGTGCCAGCAGTTTAACCCCCAGGGGAGAGAGTGGCTACACCTTC. It yields the protein CASSLTPRGESGYTF. This sequence joins TRBV28 and TRBJ1-2; D possibly corresponds to TRBD1 (6 bases). The CDR3 is made up of 15 amino acids. Between the trimmed V and J ends, which lost 2 bases and 7 bases, there was a span of 17 bases. CDR1 MDHEN and CDR2 SYDVKM come from the germline V gene.

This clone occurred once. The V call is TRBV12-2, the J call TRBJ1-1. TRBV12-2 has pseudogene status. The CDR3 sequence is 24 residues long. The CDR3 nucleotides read TGTGCAAGTCGCTTAGCGTTGGGGGGCGCGGGTAATGGGTTAGTCGGGACTATGAACACTGAAGCTTTCTTT. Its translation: CASRLALGGAGNGLVGTMNTEAFF.

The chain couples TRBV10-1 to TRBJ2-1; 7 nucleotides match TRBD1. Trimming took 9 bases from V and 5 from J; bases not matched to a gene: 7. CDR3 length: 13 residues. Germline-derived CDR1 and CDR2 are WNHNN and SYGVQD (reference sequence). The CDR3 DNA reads TGCGCCAGAACGGGACAGATAAACAATGAGCAGTTCTTC. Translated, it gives CARTGQINNEQFF.